One TCR beta chain is described in this entry. In the original workflow: Reference gene primers were amplified, and this amplification served to estimate nucleated cell counts. The method was immunoSEQ multiplex PCR; TCRdb's version includes in-frame clones alone and lacks a portion of them. Clonal size and the V and J genes are those of that table, whereas D and trimming came from the DNA. The profile shows tens of thousands of clones, around nine tenths of them singletons. This entry comes from a study of blood T cell repertoires in COVID-19. Germline values: CDR1 SNHLY, CDR2 FYNNEI. V lost 3 bases to trimming and J lost 1 base, with 4 bases between them. This CDR3 spans 14 amino acids.

The receptor's source is a human donor in a cohort sampled during active COVID-19. The donor label of this sample is uncertain. Sequencing input: peripheral blood. The gene calls are TRBV2 and TRBJ2-6; D is undetermined. The CDR3 coding sequence is TGTGCCAGCAGTGACAGATCTGGGGCCAACGTCCTGACTTTC. Translated: CASSDRSGANVLTF.